The table lists the clone carrying this TCR beta chain with a few counts. What it binds is unknown. This entry belongs to a study of cytomegalovirus exposure and HLA in healthy donors. About the research overall: Early released data comprised 80 million to 100 million unique TCRs from HLA-typed donors. General observations from the study: About 87% or about 30% of the time was how often most TCR beta V segments were productive, according to an earlier analysis. Researchers had no immune exposure information except CMV serostatus available. Common viral pathogens seemed, in a later analysis, to connect with several of the most significant clusters.

In the PCR, 60 Vbeta and 13 Jbeta primers were used. Using immunoSEQ multiplex PCR, the repertoire was profiled, and TCRdb retains in-frame clones only, with some absent. Altogether 92,000 or so clones are present, roughly 67% being singletons, with the ten largest covering about a fifth. There are 14 residues in the CDR3. Germline loops: CDR1 LNHDA, CDR2 SQIVND (reference sequence). Trimming stripped 6 bases from V and 3 bases from J, with 14 bases between. Specimen: PBMCs. This receptor was identified in a woman in her forties or fifties in good health and CMV-seropositive. The V and J genes are TRBV19 and TRBJ1-2; D might be TRBD1 (6 bases). CDR3 in amino acids: CASRVIGTHYGYTF. CDR3 bases: TGTGCCAGTAGAGTGATCGGGACACACTATGGCTACACCTTC.